Included here is one TCR beta chain sequence, with context. Antigen unknown. The CDR3 is 13 amino acids. V dropped 4 bases and J dropped 8 bases, with 14 bases sitting between them. CDR1 and CDR2 (germline): KGHSH, LQKENI. This sample is drawn from a study of T-cell memory formation after mild COVID-19. Broader study findings: The appearance of some responding clones in pre-infection memory suggested that cross-reactive memory joined.

A single record per CDR3 protein comes from TCRdb applying MiXCR to the 5' RACE reads. The sample contains roughly 370,000 distinct CDR3 sequences, approximately 16% of which appear only once. V usage is TRBV18 and J usage is TRBJ1-2; D unresolved. Sequenced input: PBMCs or a T cell subset sorted from them (not recorded which). This clonotype was obtained from a man between 18 and 35 years old who had mild COVID-19 (a few samples of this study predate the infection). Cell type and time point are not known. Here the CDR3 DNA reads TGTGCCAGCTCACAACAGCGATCGTGGGGCTACACCTTC. Residues: CASSQQRSWGYTF.